Below, 27 T cell receptor beta chains from the same sample are listed, as sequenced in a study of T cells in localized non-small cell lung cancer. Data came from immunoSEQ multiplex PCR; TCRdb stores just in-frame clones and leaves some out. The sample comprises some 5,100 clones, around 26% of which are singletons, and almost 5% rests with the top ten. The sample in question was lung tumor tissue, obtained before any cancer treatment. The source is a female donor over 55 with stage I lung adenocarcinoma.

The table lists this clone with a few counts. The chain uses TRBV11-3 and TRBJ2-1, with 8 bases lining up with TRBD2. The V segment lost 3 bases and the J segment 9 bases; nucleotides outside the gene matches: 10. Per germline, CDR1 SGHNT and CDR2 YENEEA. The CDR3 has 15 residues. The CDR3 bases are TGTGCCAGCAGCTTTCGTAGCGGGGCGATTAGTGAGCAGTTCTTC. Protein product: CASSFRSGAISEQFF.

The chain couples TRBV5-1 to TRBJ2-3; 10 bases line up with TRBD2. Trimming took 4 bases from V and 2 from J; bases not matched to a gene: 10. Germline assignment: CDR1 SGHRS and CDR2 YFSETQ. The CDR3 consists of 17 residues. The CDR3 DNA is TGCGCCAGCAGCCCGGCCTTTACTAGCGGGGCCACAGATACGCAGTATTTT. Protein product: CASSPAFTSGATDTQYF.

Only a few counts were recorded for this clone. The rearrangement joins TRBV9 to TRBJ1-6, with D hard to call. This CDR3 is built from 14 residues. Germline V gene data show CDR1 as SGDLS and CDR2 as YYNGEE. V was cut by 4 bases and J by 10 bases, with 15 bases left in between. For the CDR3, the DNA is TGTGCCAGCAGCCCCCGGACCAAGGGCTCACCCCTCCACTTT. Translation: CASSPRTKGSPLHF.

This clone has a single count. The chain is built from TRBV30 and TRBJ1-3, with TRBD1 as a possible D gene (5 bases). Germline lookup yields CDR1 GTSNPN and CDR2 SVGIG (reference sequence). V was cut by 3 bases and J by 6 bases, with 15 bases left in between. The CDR3 loop spans 14 amino acids. The CDR3 DNA reads as TGTGCCTGGAGCAGGGCCAGTTTGTTAAACACCATATATTTT. It is translated as CAWSRASLLNTIYF. Supplemented by reference TRBV30 and TRBJ1-3, the full variable domain reads SQTIHQWPATLVQPVGSPLSLECTVEGTSNPNLYWYRQAAGRGLQLLFYSVGIGQISSEVPQNLSASRPQDRQFILSSKKLLLSDSGFYLCAWSRASLLNTIYFGEGSWLTVV.

This clone was seen only a few times. V and J are TRBV30 and TRBJ1-4; D remains ambiguous. CDR1 GTSNPN and CDR2 SVGIG come from the germline V gene (reference sequence). The CDR3 spans 11 residues. V was clipped by 3 bases and J by 12 bases, with 11 bases between them. The CDR3 nucleotides are TGTGCCTGGAGGGGAGAAGGTGAACTGTTTTTT. It yields the protein CAWRGEGELFF.

CDR3 bases: TGTGCCAGCAGAAAACAGGGCTGGGAAAAACTGTTTTTT. It codes for CASRKQGWEKLFF. The rearrangement joins TRBV6-8 to TRBJ1-4, with a tentative D call TRBD1 (6 bases). Trimming stripped 6 bases from V and 8 bases from J, with 13 bases between. Germline V gives CDR1 MNHGY, CDR2 SAAAGT. This CDR3 has 13 residues.

This clone came up a few times. V is TRBV11-3 and J is TRBJ2-7; weak D call: TRBD2 (6 bases). CDR1 is SGHNT, CDR2 YENEEA, per germline. V lost 5 bases to trimming and J lost 3 bases, with 17 bases between them. This CDR3 contains 15 residues. The CDR3 DNA is TGTGCCAGCAGCCCTGACGGGAGCGCGGGCTACGAGCAGTACTTC. It yields the protein CASSPDGSAGYEQYF.

The chain combines TRBV9 with TRBJ2-7; TRBD1 might be the D (7 bases). V was shortened by 0 bases and J by 0 bases, with 13 bases between the two germline ends. Germline V gives CDR1 SGDLS, CDR2 YYNGEE. The CDR3 contains 16 residues. The CDR3 DNA sequence: TGTGCCAGCAGCGTAGGCCAGGGGGGCGGCTCCTACGAGCAGTACTTC. As protein: CASSVGQGGGSYEQYF.

Relative to its sample, this clone is medium-sized. The J gene is TRBJ1-1, the V gene TRBV11-3; possible D gene TRBD1, 5 bases. The germline V gene encodes CDR1 SGHNT and CDR2 YENEEA. The CDR3 extends over 14 amino acids. V lost 5 bases to trimming and J lost 0 bases, with 10 bases between them. CDR3: CASSLGTVNTEAFF. The DNA for the CDR3 is TGTGCCAGCAGCCTAGGGACGGTGAACACTGAAGCTTTCTTT. Variable domain in full (rest from reference TRBV11-3 and TRBJ1-1): EAGVVQSPRYKIIEKKQPVAFWCNPISGHNTLYWYLQNLGQGPELLIRYENEEAVDDSQLPKDRFSAERLKGVDSTLKIQPAELGDSAVYLCASSLGTVNTEAFFGQGTRLTVV.

The rearrangement uses TRBV6-8 and TRBJ1-2, with D maybe TRBD1 (5 bases). The CDR3 runs to 14 residues. Germline lookup yields CDR1 MNHGY and CDR2 SAAAGT. V was cut by 8 bases and J by 8 bases, with 21 bases left in between. The CDR3 spells CASRKPGVERGYTF. CDR3 bases: TGTGCCAGCCGAAAGCCGGGGGTCGAGCGGGGCTACACCTTC.

The genes are TRBV28 and TRBJ1-4; D is perhaps TRBD1 (5 bases). Between the trimmed V and J ends, which lost 4 bases and 6 bases, there was a span of 18 bases. CDR3 length: 16 residues. Germline V gene lookup returns CDR1 MDHEN and CDR2 SYDVKM. DNA of the CDR3: TGTGCCAGCAGTTCCCCGCGGGGACCTCGGGATGAAAAACTGTTTTTT. This codes for CASSSPRGPRDEKLFF.

CDR3 in DNA: TGTGCCAGCAGCGTAGAGGAGGCGACCACCGGGGAGCTGTTTTTT. As protein: CASSVEEATTGELFF. The rearrangement uses TRBV9 and TRBJ2-2; D perhaps matches TRBD2 (5 bases). The CDR3 consists of 15 residues. Germline CDR1 SGDLS, CDR2 YYNGEE. V was cut by 0 bases and J by 4 bases, with 10 bases left in between.

V gene TRBV5-1 combines with J gene TRBJ1-4, with no clear D. The germline V gene has CDR1 SGHRS and CDR2 YFSETQ. Deletions cut 2 bases from V and 0 bases from J, with 5 bases between. This CDR3 is built from 14 residues. The CDR3 sequence: CASSLASTNEKLFF. For the CDR3, the DNA is TGCGCCAGCAGCTTAGCATCAACTAATGAAAAACTGTTTTTT.

A word on this clone: It is unclear where the CDR3 begins or ends on the DNA, so no DNA is shown, and the CDR3 is as TCRdb lists it. The chain recombines TRBV6-8 with TRBJ1-1; TRBD1 is the table's D call, not checked against the DNA. The CDR3 length equals 14 residues, ends included. Germline V CDR1 and CDR2: MNHGY, SAAAGT. CDR3: CASSSSTGFTEAFF.

The chain combines TRBV2 with TRBJ2-7, with 7 bases fitting TRBD1. There are 13 residues in the CDR3. CDR1 and CDR2 (germline): SNHLY, FYNNEI. J was trimmed by 0 bases and V by 8 bases; bases with no gene match: 4. CDR3 region: CASGTVNSYEQYF. Written as DNA, the CDR3 is TGTGCCAGCGGGACAGTGAACTCCTACGAGCAGTACTTC.

The J gene is TRBJ1-4, the V gene TRBV5-1, with D tentatively TRBD1 (5 bases). This CDR3 comprises 14 residues. V was clipped by 4 bases and J by 3 bases, with 10 bases between them. CDR1 is SGHRS, CDR2 YFSETQ, per germline. The CDR3 protein is CASSQGSANEKLFF. The CDR3 DNA sequence: TGCGCCAGCAGCCAGGGTAGTGCTAATGAAAAACTGTTTTTT.

The chain uses TRBV14 and TRBJ1-3; TRBD1 might be the D (6 bases). Trimming cost V 3 bases and J 8 bases, with 32 bases left between them. CDR3 size: 20 residues. Germline loops: CDR1 SGHDN, CDR2 FVKESK. The CDR3, as DNA: TGTGCCAGCAGCCAGATCCTATTCGCGATGACAGGAGCCGAAAATGACACCATATATTTT. As protein: CASSQILFAMTGAENDTIYF.

This clone was recorded once. The chain recombines TRBV19 with TRBJ2-2; D is uncertain. V dropped 3 bases and J dropped 0 bases, with 5 bases sitting between them. CDR3 length equals 14 residues. CDR1 is LNHDA, CDR2 SQIVND, per germline (reference sequence). This CDR3 reads CASSIGPNTGELFF. CDR3 nucleotides: TGTGCCAGTAGTATCGGCCCGAACACCGGGGAGCTGTTTTTT.

This rearrangement joins TRBV10-3 to TRBJ1-5; the D gene is possibly TRBD1 (5 bases). V was pared by 10 bases and J by 2 bases, with 21 bases between. Germline V gives CDR1 ENHRY, CDR2 SYGVKD. The CDR3 runs to 16 residues. The CDR3 reads CASSTGTPLGNQPQHF. Written as DNA, the CDR3 is TGTGCCAGCTCAACCGGGACCCCGCTTGGCAATCAGCCCCAGCATTTT.

V is TRBV28 and J is TRBJ2-5; unclear D gene. The germline CDR1 and CDR2 sequences are MDHEN and SYDVKM. The CDR3 has 13 residues. V was shortened by 6 bases and J by 7 bases, with 15 bases between the two germline ends. The CDR3 nucleotides are TGTGCCAGCAGCCCTGCGACCGTAGGGACCCAGTACTTC. Its protein product is CASSPATVGTQYF.

This clone was seen a handful of times. The CDR3 nucleotides read TGTGCCAGCTCAGAACTAGCGGGGGCGCTACTTGAGCAGTTCTTC. This translates into CASSELAGALLEQFF. The J gene is TRBJ2-1, the V gene TRBV18; 11 bases match TRBD2. Trimming at V came to 5 bases and at J to 9 bases, leaving 9 bases not matched to a gene. CDR3 size: 15 residues. The V gene's germline CDR1 is KGHSH and CDR2 LQKENI.

This clone has a handful of counts. The V call is TRBV18, the J call TRBJ2-3; 13 bases are shared with TRBD2. V was pared by 0 bases and J by 0 bases, with 9 bases of the junction left unmatched. The germline gives CDR1 KGHSH, CDR2 LQKENI. CDR3 length equals 20 residues. The CDR3 loop reads CASSPPFGTSGIDSTDTQYF. The DNA of the CDR3 is TGTGCCAGCTCACCACCATTCGGGACTAGCGGGATTGATAGCACAGATACGCAGTATTTT.

The DNA of the CDR3 is TGTGCCAGCAGCGCCGGGACTAGCGGGGGCGGGGATACGCAGTATTTT. This gives the protein CASSAGTSGGGDTQYF. V is TRBV9 and J is TRBJ2-3, with 14 bases identical to TRBD2. V was pared by 3 bases and J by 6 bases, with 6 bases of the junction left unmatched. From germline, CDR1 is SGDLS and CDR2 YYNGEE. This CDR3 has 16 amino acids.

The rearrangement joins TRBV25-1 to TRBJ1-2; 7 nucleotides agree with TRBD1. CDR3 length equals 12 residues. From germline, CDR1 is MGHDK and CDR2 SYGVNS. J was trimmed by 10 bases and V by 6 bases; bases with no gene match: 8. The CDR3 protein is CASRTGPKFYTF. The DNA of the CDR3 is TGTGCCAGCAGGACAGGGCCGAAGTTCTACACCTTC.

The V call is TRBV14, the J call TRBJ1-6, with unresolved D. CDR1 SGHDN and CDR2 FVKESK come from the germline V gene. The CDR3 length is 14 residues. V lost 2 bases to trimming and J lost 8 bases, with 10 bases between them. The CDR3 bases are TGTGCCAGCAGCCAACTAAGCGATTATTCACCCCTCCACTTT. This gives the protein CASSQLSDYSPLHF.

This chain links TRBV29-1 with TRBJ2-3; TRBD1 is a possible D gene (7 bases). Germline V gene data show CDR1 as SQVTM and CDR2 as ANQGSEA. Trimming pared 6 bases from V and 0 bases from J, leaving 13 bases between. The CDR3 spans 14 residues. This CDR3 reads CSVAQGGSTDTQYF. CDR3 sequence (DNA): TGCAGCGTAGCCCAGGGGGGCAGCACAGATACGCAGTATTTT.

This clone has just a few counts. This chain joins TRBV28 and TRBJ1-5; a possible D gene is TRBD1 (6 bases). Germline V gene data show CDR1 as MDHEN and CDR2 as SYDVKM. The V end was cut by 6 bases, the J end by 0 bases, with 12 bases between. CDR3 length equals 15 residues. The CDR3 is CASRWTVGSNQPQHF. The CDR3 nucleotides are TGTGCCAGCAGGTGGACAGTAGGTAGCAATCAGCCCCAGCATTTT.